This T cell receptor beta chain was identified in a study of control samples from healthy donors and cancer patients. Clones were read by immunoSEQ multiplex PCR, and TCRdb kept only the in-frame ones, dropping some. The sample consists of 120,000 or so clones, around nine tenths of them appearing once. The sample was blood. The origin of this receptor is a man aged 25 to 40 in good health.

The CDR3 nucleotides read TGTGCCAGCAGCCGGGGACCTGAGAGCAATCAGCCCCAGCATTTT. This translates into CASSRGPESNQPQHF. The J gene is TRBJ1-5, the V gene TRBV5-5, with D possibly matching TRBD1 (5 bases). Trimming left V 4 bases short and J 1 base short, with 12 bases between. CDR1 is SGHKS and CDR2 is YYEKEE in the germline V gene (reference sequence). This CDR3 has 15 amino acids.